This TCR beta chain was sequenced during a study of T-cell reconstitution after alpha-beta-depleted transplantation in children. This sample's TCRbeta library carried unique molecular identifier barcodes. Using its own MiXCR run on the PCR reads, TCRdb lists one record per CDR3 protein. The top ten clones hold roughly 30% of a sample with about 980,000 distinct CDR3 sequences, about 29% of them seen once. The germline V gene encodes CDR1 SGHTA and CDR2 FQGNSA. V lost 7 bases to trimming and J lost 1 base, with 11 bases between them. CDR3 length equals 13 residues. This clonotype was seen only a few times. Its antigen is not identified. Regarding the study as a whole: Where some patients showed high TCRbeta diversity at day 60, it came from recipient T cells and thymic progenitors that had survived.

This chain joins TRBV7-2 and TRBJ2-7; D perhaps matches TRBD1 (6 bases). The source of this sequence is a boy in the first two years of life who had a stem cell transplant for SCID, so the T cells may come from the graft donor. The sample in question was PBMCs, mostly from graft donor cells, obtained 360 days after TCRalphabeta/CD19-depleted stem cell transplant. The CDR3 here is CASKQQGSYEQYF. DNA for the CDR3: TGTGCCAGCAAACAACAGGGTTCCTACGAGCAGTACTTC. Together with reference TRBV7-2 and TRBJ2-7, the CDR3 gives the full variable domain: GAGVSQSPSNKVTEKGKDVELRCDPISGHTALYWYRQSLGQGLEFLIYFQGNSAPDKSGLPSDRFSAERTGGSVSTLTIQRTQQEDSAVYLCASKQQGSYEQYFGPGTRLTVT.